A selection of T cell receptor beta chains follows, all from one sample in a study of OX40 agonist ivuxolimab in advanced cancers. Data came from immunoSEQ multiplex PCR; TCRdb stores just in-frame clones and leaves some out. Here the sample spans roughly 15,000 clones, roughly four fifths being singletons. The sequenced sample was CD4+ or CD8+ T cells sorted from blood, obtained in a trial of the OX40 agonist ivuxolimab. The receptors shown here come from an adult with an advanced solid tumor such as melanoma, head and neck, liver or kidney cancer. CDR3s include the opening cysteine and the closing phenylalanine or tryptophan. Fields, in order: J gene, clone size, D gene, V gene, CDR3 protein. A D gene is named only where the DNA matches it firmly. Clone sizes are given selectively: once, few, many, or a class where the clone is expanded.

TRBJ1-2 | NA | NA | TRBV20-1 | CSASPVGGYTF
TRBJ2-7 | NA | TRBD1 | TRBV28 | CASSLTGKAYEQYF
TRBJ2-5 | NA | NA | TRBV5-1 | CASSLNIGGKETQYF
TRBJ2-1 | NA | TRBD2 | TRBV7-9 | CASSSWREDNEQFF
TRBJ2-7 | once | NA | TRBV11-2 | CASSLDAESRGDIEQYF
TRBJ2-7 | NA | NA | TRBV4-2 | CASSQEEKAGSMNEQYF
TRBJ2-1 | NA | TRBD2 | TRBV7-9 | CASSLGGGDITSYNEQFF
TRBJ1-1 | NA | NA | TRBV27 | CASSLGAGGNTEAFF
TRBJ2-7 | NA | NA | TRBV5-1 | CASSSTSQSYEQYF
TRBJ2-5 | NA | NA | TRBV19 | CASSKQSQETQYF
TRBJ2-6 | NA | TRBD1 | TRBV7-3 | CASSHGTGGSGANVLTF
TRBJ1-5 | NA | NA | TRBV2 | CASSGVNSNQPQHF
TRBJ1-4 | NA | NA | TRBV28 | CATSGQTNEKLFF
TRBJ1-1 | NA | NA | TRBV14 | CASSQGARAFF
TRBJ2-5 | NA | NA | TRBV4-1 | CASSQEGHATETQYF
TRBJ2-5 | NA | NA | TRBV10-3 | CATRAGSGETQYF
TRBJ2-4 | NA | NA | TRBV7-7 | CASSPGRGPLNIQYF
TRBJ2-1 | NA | NA | TRBV28 | CASSSGTLNEQFF
TRBJ2-2 | NA | TRBD1 | TRBV27 | CASSPVTGLTNTGELFF
TRBJ1-5 | few | TRBD1 | TRBV19 | CASSMRAGGAGQPQHF
TRBJ2-2 | once | NA | TRBV7-2 | CASSPFQGQHGELFF
TRBJ1-4 | NA | NA | TRBV28 | CASRGTPSNEKLFF
TRBJ2-7 | NA | NA | TRBV28 | CASMSPGSYEQYF
TRBJ1-1 | once | TRBD1 | TRBV6-6 | CASSPGQGAKAFF
TRBJ1-4 | NA | TRBD1 | TRBV19 | CASSPGQKFEKLFF
TRBJ2-6 | NA | NA | TRBV2 | CASRRTESGANVLTF
TRBJ1-1 | NA | NA | TRBV11-2 | CASSRNRENTEAFF
TRBJ1-6 | NA | NA | TRBV2 | CASTIAPNSPLHF
TRBJ2-2 | NA | TRBD1 | TRBV25-1 | CASRPTGVNTGELFF
TRBJ2-7 | NA | TRBD2 | TRBV4-2 | CASSQDGLAGVGDEQYF
TRBJ2-7 | NA | TRBD2 | TRBV19 | CASSIGGWKRETYEQYF
TRBJ2-7 | NA | TRBD2 | TRBV14 | CASSLGLAGSVEQYF
TRBJ2-3 | NA | TRBD1 | TRBV5-1 | CASSHTQGSSTDTQYF
TRBJ2-7 | once | NA | TRBV7-2 | CASSLERSYEQYF
TRBJ2-3 | NA | TRBD2 | TRBV19 | CASSKGLAVYTDTQYF
TRBJ2-7 | NA | TRBD2 | TRBV7-2 | CASSVKGGREQYF
TRBJ2-7 | NA | TRBD2 | TRBV5-1 | CASSFVGGGNYEQYF
TRBJ1-5 | NA | NA | TRBV7-2 | CASSPGSNQPQHF
TRBJ2-7 | NA | TRBD2 | TRBV27 | CASSLGSGRAYEQYF
TRBJ2-7 | NA | TRBD2 | TRBV4-2 | CASSSGGSSYEQYF